The 26 T cell receptor beta chains below all came from one sample that was sequenced in a study of neoadjuvant anti-PD-1 for oral cavity cancer. Regarding time point: after neoadjuvant nivolumab, at surgical resection. Only in-frame clones appear in the TCRdb table, and some are missing; sequencing was by immunoSEQ multiplex PCR. The sample contains roughly 15,000 clones, about four fifths of which appear only once. This material consisted of PBMCs, taken after nivolumab (anti-PD-1) treatment. These receptors originate from a person aged 35-80 years with oral cavity squamous cell carcinoma.

This rearrangement joins TRBV13 to TRBJ2-2, with D maybe TRBD2 (5 bases). The germline V gene has CDR1 PRHDT and CDR2 FYEKMQ (reference sequence). V lost 2 bases, J lost 5 bases, and 18 bases lay in between. The CDR3 loop spans 17 amino acids. CDR3 amino acids: CASSLLAGPPRTGELFF. CDR3 bases: TGTGCCAGCAGCTTATTGGCGGGTCCTCCAAGGACCGGGGAGCTGTTTTTT.

This clone was counted once. The chain couples TRBV19 to TRBJ1-5; no clear D. The V gene lost 6 bases and the J gene lost 1 base, with 10 bases spanning the gap. The CDR3 totals 14 residues. Germline CDR1 reads LNHDA; CDR2 reads SQIVND (reference sequence). The CDR3 DNA reads as TGTGCCAGTAGAGTTGAGGTGAGCAATCAGCCCCAGCATTTT. This codes for CASRVEVSNQPQHF. The full variable domain, rest sourced from reference TRBV19 and TRBJ1-5, is DGGITQSPKYLFRKEGQNVTLSCEQNLNHDAMYWYRQDPGQGLRLIYYSQIVNDFQKGDIAEGYSVSREKKESFPLTVTSAQKNPTAFYLCASRVEVSNQPQHFGDGTRLSIL.

The rearrangement joins TRBV11-3 to TRBJ1-1, with 7 positions matching TRBD1. CDR1 SGHNT and CDR2 YENEEA come from the germline V gene. J was trimmed by 0 bases and V by 5 bases; bases with no gene match: 6. The CDR3 consists of 15 residues. This CDR3 is CASSGGTDLNTEAFF. CDR3 coding DNA: TGTGCCAGCAGCGGGGGGACAGACCTGAACACTGAAGCTTTCTTT.

The chain carries TRBV6-5 and TRBJ2-7; maybe TRBD1 (6 bases). Germline V gene sequence: CDR1 MNHEY, CDR2 SVGAGI. CDR3 size: 14 residues. The ends were cut back, 8 bases at V and 0 bases at J, with 14 bases in the middle. CDR3 loop: CASRILTGSYEQYF. In DNA, the CDR3 is TGTGCCAGCCGAATATTGACAGGCTCCTACGAGCAGTACTTC.

V is TRBV6-5 and J is TRBJ2-1; TRBD2 might be the D (5 bases). Germline loops: CDR1 MNHEY, CDR2 SVGAGI. V lost 8 bases and J 1 base, leaving 15 bases between the germline ends. This CDR3 is 15 amino acids long. DNA of the CDR3: TGTGCCAGCTCCCTGTCCCGGGGTTCCTACAATGAGCAGTTCTTC. Amino acids: CASSLSRGSYNEQFF.

The V call is TRBV7-3, the J call TRBJ2-1; weak D call: TRBD1 (5 bases). This CDR3 contains 13 residues. V lost 5 bases, J lost 8 bases, and 13 bases lay in between. In germline, CDR1 is SGHTA, CDR2 FQGTGA. The CDR3 sequence is CASSHGQSHEQFF. Written as DNA, the CDR3 is TGTGCCAGCAGCCATGGACAATCCCATGAGCAGTTCTTC.

A word on this clone: Other nucleotide sequences in the sample specify the same CDR3. The V gene is TRBV9, the J gene TRBJ2-3; TRBD2 agrees at 9 bases. Germline V lookup: CDR1 SGDLS, CDR2 YYNGEE. The CDR3 spans 15 residues. The junction had 1 base not matched to a gene; V was cut back by 2 bases and J by 0 bases. CDR3 protein: CASSVLAGSTDTQYF. In nucleotides, the CDR3 is TGTGCCAGCAGCGTCCTAGCGGGGAGCACAGATACGCAGTATTTT.

This clone appeared a few times. V usage is TRBV7-9 and J usage is TRBJ2-2, with 10 bases that match TRBD2. Losses at the gene ends were 3 bases for V and 6 bases for J; bases not matched to a gene: 4. The CDR3 sequence is 15 residues long. Germline CDR1 SEHNR, CDR2 FQNEAQ (reference sequence). Written as DNA, the CDR3 is TGTGCCAGCAGCTTCACTAGCGGGATTTCCGGGGAGCTGTTTTTT. This translates into CASSFTSGISGELFF.

The CDR3 region is CASSLAKWGESSYEQYF. The CDR3 region has the DNA TGTGCCAGCAGCTTAGCAAAATGGGGTGAGTCGTCCTACGAGCAGTACTTC. The genes are TRBV11-2 and TRBJ2-7, with D hard to call. The germline V gene has CDR1 SGHAT and CDR2 FQNNGV. Trimming removed 1 base at V and 1 base at J, with 17 bases between. This CDR3 comprises 17 residues.

This clone turned up a few times. The V call is TRBV11-2, the J call TRBJ2-1; D not resolved. From germline, CDR1 is SGHAT and CDR2 FQNNGV. The CDR3 is 16 amino acids. Between the trimmed V and J ends, which lost 0 bases and 0 bases, there was a span of 9 bases. The CDR3: CASSLDPESSYNEQFF. In DNA form, the CDR3 reads TGTGCCAGCAGCTTAGATCCGGAAAGCTCCTACAATGAGCAGTTCTTC.

The chain joins TRBV5-6 to TRBJ2-7; D possibly corresponds to TRBD1 (6 bases). The CDR3 runs to 14 residues. Germline CDR1 reads SGHDT; CDR2 reads YYEEEE. Trimming removed 3 bases from V and 1 base from J, with 11 bases in between. CDR3 loop: CASSSLDSSYEQYF. CDR3 DNA sequence: TGTGCCAGCAGCTCCCTGGACAGTTCCTACGAGCAGTACTTC.

This chain joins TRBV6-6 and TRBJ2-7, with 9 bases fitting TRBD2. The CDR3 is made up of 14 amino acids. V lost 7 bases, J lost 3 bases, and 7 bases stayed unmatched. The V gene's germline CDR1 is MNHNY and CDR2 SVGAGI (reference sequence). CDR3 sequence: CASKASGTLYEQYF. The DNA of the CDR3 is TGTGCCAGCAAGGCTAGCGGGACTCTCTACGAGCAGTACTTC.

This clone has a single count. An end of the junction differs from the germline gene, which may be a read error. V gene TRBV5-1 combines with J gene TRBJ2-7, with TRBD1 as a possible D gene (6 bases). The CDR3 is 16 residues long. Germline V gene sequence: CDR1 SGHRS, CDR2 YFSETQ. CDR3 sequence: CASSLGTSGTSREQYF. DNA of the CDR3: TGCGCCAGCAGTTTGGGCACCTCCGGGACATCTCGCGAGCAGTACTTC.

This clone occurred once. The genes are TRBV2 and TRBJ2-1; 11 nucleotides agree with TRBD2. The V gene end was trimmed by 6 bases and the J gene end by 3 bases; junction bases not matched to a gene: 10. CDR1 SNHLY and CDR2 FYNNEI come from the germline V gene. The CDR3 runs 17 residues. The CDR3 DNA sequence: TGTGCCAGCAGCCTTGAACTAGCGGGAGTGGGCTACAATGAGCAGTTCTTC. The encoded protein is CASSLELAGVGYNEQFF.

V is TRBV7-2 and J is TRBJ2-3; the D is unclear. Germline CDR1 is SGHTA and CDR2 is FQGNSA. V lost 0 bases and J lost 1, with 8 bases in between. The CDR3 has 15 amino acids. The CDR3 nucleotides read TGTGCCAGCAGCTTAGCAGTGGGCGGCACAGATACGCAGTATTTT. This encodes CASSLAVGGTDTQYF. Filled out from reference TRBV7-2 and TRBJ2-3, the complete variable domain reads GAGVSQSPSNKVTEKGKDVELRCDPISGHTALYWYRQSLGQGLEFLIYFQGNSAPDKSGLPSDRFSAERTGGSVSTLTIQRTQQEDSAVYLCASSLAVGGTDTQYFGPGTRLTVL.

The chain uses TRBV6-5 and TRBJ2-7, with TRBD1 matching 7 bases. The length of the CDR3 is 14 residues. Germline V gene data show CDR1 as MNHEY and CDR2 as SVGAGI. J lost 3 bases, V lost 4 bases, and 6 bases had no gene match. The CDR3 is CASSLETGLYEQYF. CDR3 DNA: TGTGCCAGCAGTTTAGAGACAGGGCTCTACGAGCAGTACTTC.

This chain uses TRBV11-3 with TRBJ2-7; D is uncertain. Deletions cut 1 base from V and 3 bases from J, with 7 bases between. The CDR3 contains 13 residues. Germline V gives CDR1 SGHNT, CDR2 YENEEA. The CDR3 sequence is CASSLAPNYEQYF. DNA of the CDR3: TGTGCCAGCAGCTTAGCCCCCAACTACGAGCAGTACTTC.

The chain has TRBV2 and TRBJ2-3; 10 nucleotides match TRBD2. V was clipped by 5 bases and J by 6 bases; unmatched bases: 8. The CDR3 is made up of 15 amino acids. CDR1 and CDR2 (germline): SNHLY, FYNNEI. CDR3 sequence: CASSPEVAGGDTQYF. The CDR3 nucleotides read TGTGCCAGCAGTCCTGAGGTAGCGGGAGGCGATACGCAGTATTTT.

The chain is built from TRBV7-9 and TRBJ2-5, with TRBD2 as a possible D gene (7 bases). Trimming shortened V by 2 bases and J by 1 base, and 11 bases separated the two germline ends. The V gene's germline CDR1 is SEHNR and CDR2 FQNEAQ (reference sequence). The CDR3 runs to 15 residues. CDR3 sequence: CASSLMGGAQETQYF. CDR3 nucleotides: TGTGCCAGCAGCTTAATGGGGGGGGCCCAAGAGACCCAGTACTTC.

The chain is built from TRBV2 and TRBJ1-4, with D possibly matching TRBD1 (5 bases). Deletions cut 8 bases from V and 5 bases from J, with 12 bases between. The CDR3 length is 13 residues. The V gene's germline CDR1 is SNHLY and CDR2 FYNNEI. The CDR3 coding sequence is TGTGCCAGCTCGGGGGGGATGAATGAAAAACTGTTTTTT. Translating it yields CASSGGMNEKLFF.

V usage is TRBV6-6 and J usage is TRBJ2-7; 7 nucleotides match TRBD1. Germline V gene lookup returns CDR1 MNHNY and CDR2 SVGAGI (reference sequence). V shed 6 bases and J 1 base; nucleotides not matched to a gene: 3. There are 13 residues in the CDR3. The CDR3 region has the DNA TGTGCCAGCAGCCGGGACAGATCCTACGAGCAGTACTTC. Amino acid sequence: CASSRDRSYEQYF.

The J gene is TRBJ1-5, the V gene TRBV5-5, with D unclear. From germline, CDR1 is SGHKS and CDR2 YYEKEE (reference sequence). This CDR3 has 17 amino acids. The V gene lost 1 base and the J gene lost 0 bases, with 14 bases spanning the gap. DNA for the CDR3: TGTGCCAGCAGCTTGAGTGGAAGAGGCAATAGCAATCAGCCCCAGCATTTT. Its translation is CASSLSGRGNSNQPQHF.

V is TRBV14 and J is TRBJ2-7, with a tentative D call TRBD2 (6 bases). Germline CDR1 reads SGHDN; CDR2 reads FVKESK. This CDR3 contains 13 residues. The V end lost 1 base, the J end lost 7 bases, and 11 bases lay between the germline ends. CDR3 coding DNA: TGTGCCAGCAGCCAAGCTTTCCGGGGGGAGCAGTACTTC. It specifies CASSQAFRGEQYF. The entire variable domain, with the rest obtained from reference TRBV14 and TRBJ2-7, is as follows: EAGVTQFPSHSVIEKGQTVTLRCDPISGHDNLYWYRRVMGKEIKFLLHFVKESKQDESGMPNNRFLAERTGGTYSTLKVQPAELEDSGVYFCASSQAFRGEQYFGPGTRLTVT.

The chain employs TRBV6-5 and TRBJ2-5, with 8 bases lining up with TRBD2. Germline V gives CDR1 MNHEY, CDR2 SVGAGI. This CDR3 has 15 amino acids. V shed 6 bases and J 4 bases; nucleotides not matched to a gene: 10. CDR3 sequence reads: CASRTSGPRGETQYF. CDR3 in DNA: TGTGCCAGCAGAACTAGCGGCCCTCGAGGAGAGACCCAGTACTTC.

The chain couples TRBV6-5 to TRBJ2-2; D is uncertain. The CDR3 runs 14 residues. Between the trimmed V and J ends, which lost 1 base and 3 bases, there was a span of 6 bases. The germline gives CDR1 MNHEY, CDR2 SVGAGI. CDR3 sequence: CASSYFEYTGELFF. CDR3 sequence (DNA): TGTGCCAGCAGTTACTTCGAATACACCGGGGAGCTGTTTTTT.

The chain has TRBV19 and TRBJ2-7; 9 bases fit TRBD1. The germline gives CDR1 LNHDA, CDR2 SQIVND (reference sequence). Trimming took 5 bases from V and 6 from J; bases not matched to a gene: 5. CDR3 size: 13 residues. The CDR3 region is CASSGGTGSEQYF. Here the CDR3 DNA reads TGTGCCAGTAGTGGAGGGACAGGGTCCGAGCAGTACTTC.